Following are 31 T cell receptor beta chains from one sample sequenced in a study of blood T cell repertoires in COVID-19. Measured with immunoSEQ multiplex PCR; TCRdb has only the in-frame clones, and not every one. Among a few hundred thousand clones listed, 80% to 85% were seen once. The sample comprised PBMCs or T cells enriched from blood (not recorded which). These receptors were collected from a man aged 35 to 55 who had been exposed to COVID-19.

The chain links TRBV15 to TRBJ2-1; D ambiguous. V was cut by 5 bases and J by 14 bases, with 16 bases left in between. The CDR3 has 12 amino acids. The germline V gene has CDR1 LNHNV and CDR2 YYDKDF (reference sequence). CDR3 nucleotides: TGTGCCACCAGCCCAGGATTAACAACGGAGTTCTTC. It translates to CATSPGLTTEFF.

J is TRBJ1-2 and V is TRBV9, with a possible D match to TRBD1 (6 bases). CDR1 is SGDLS, CDR2 YYNGEE, per germline. The ends were cut back, 4 bases at V and 4 bases at J, with 8 bases in the middle. This CDR3 region has 12 residues. The CDR3 spells CASSTGPYGYTF. DNA of the CDR3: TGTGCCAGCAGCACAGGGCCCTATGGCTACACCTTC.

The chain carries TRBV6-6 and TRBJ1-3; 7 bases line up with TRBD1. Germline CDR1 is MNHNY and CDR2 is SVGAGI (reference sequence). V dropped 6 bases and J dropped 4; count of bases not matched to a gene: 9. This CDR3 has 15 amino acids. CDR3 sequence (DNA): TGTGCCAGCAGCCAAGAGGGGGCGCGAGGAAACACCATATATTTT. The encoded protein is CASSQEGARGNTIYF.

V usage is TRBV2 and J usage is TRBJ2-2; the match to TRBD1 covers 8 bases. This CDR3 comprises 15 residues. The germline CDR1 and CDR2 sequences are SNHLY and FYNNEI. With 6 bases clipped from V and 4 bases from J, the junction kept 7 bases outside the gene matches. The CDR3 DNA follows: TGTGCCAGCAGAACCAGGGGGCTCAGCACCGGGGAGCTGTTTTTT. Residues: CASRTRGLSTGELFF.

The genes are TRBV11-3 and TRBJ2-3, with 8 bases fitting TRBD2. The length of the CDR3 is 13 residues. Germline V gene sequence: CDR1 SGHNT, CDR2 YENEEA. The junction had 5 bases not matched to a gene; V was cut back by 6 bases and J by 6 bases. Here the CDR3 DNA reads TGTGCCAGCAGTCGGGAGGGTGTGGATACGCAGTATTTT. Translating it yields CASSREGVDTQYF.

This CDR3 reads CASRDRAFNEQFF. Written as DNA, the CDR3 is TGTGCCAGCCGGGACAGGGCGTTCAATGAGCAGTTCTTC. The V call is TRBV27, the J call TRBJ2-1; TRBD1 matches 9 bases. Trimming removed 8 bases from V and 6 bases from J; junction bases left unmatched: 5. Germline CDR1 and CDR2: MNHEY and SMNVEV (reference sequence). This CDR3 has 13 residues.

The chain employs TRBV18 and TRBJ1-2; D is possibly TRBD1 (6 bases). The CDR3 covers 19 residues. With 2 bases removed from V and 5 bases from J, the gap between germline ends came to 27 bases. Germline V CDR1 and CDR2: KGHSH, LQKENI. CDR3 residues: CASSPSVGQGSTGGYGYTF. The CDR3 DNA is TGTGCCAGCTCACCATCGGTTGGGCAGGGGTCTACCGGAGGTTATGGCTACACCTTC.

Only one count was recorded for this clone. This chain uses TRBV5-1 with TRBJ1-1, with 7 bases lining up with TRBD1. V lost 0 bases to trimming and J lost 9 bases; unmatched junction nucleotides: 11. Germline assignment: CDR1 SGHRS and CDR2 YFSETQ. The CDR3 consists of 15 residues. The DNA of the CDR3 is TGCGCCAGCAGCTTGGGGGGCCAAGACAGGGCACAAGCTTTCTTT. This gives the protein CASSLGGQDRAQAFF.

As concerns this clone: At one boundary the junction diverges from the germline segment, which might be a read error. This chain joins TRBV7-7 and TRBJ2-2; D is possibly TRBD2 (6 bases). The CDR3 extends over 16 amino acids. CDR1 and CDR2 (germline): SSHAT, FNYEAQ (reference sequence). CDR3 coding DNA: TGTGCTAGCAGCCCAGAGGTAGCGGTGAACACCGGGGAGCTGTTTTTT. Translated, it gives CASSPEVAVNTGELFF.

The rearrangement joins TRBV27 to TRBJ2-7; a weak D match, TRBD2 (5 bases). Per germline, CDR1 MNHEY and CDR2 SMNVEV (reference sequence). The germline V and J ends were trimmed by 6 bases and 6 bases, with 12 bases remaining between them. The CDR3 has 12 amino acids. The chain's CDR3 is CASSHPSGEQYF. For the CDR3, the DNA is TGTGCCAGCAGCCACCCGAGCGGCGAGCAGTACTTC.

The J gene is TRBJ1-5, the V gene TRBV27; 8 bases are shared with TRBD1. From germline, CDR1 is MNHEY and CDR2 SMNVEV (reference sequence). This CDR3 comprises 15 residues. J gave up 2 bases and V 8 bases, and 8 bases lay outside the gene matches. This chain's CDR3 is CASGQGMGGNQPQHF. The DNA of the CDR3 is TGTGCCAGCGGACAGGGAATGGGTGGCAATCAGCCCCAGCATTTT.

V usage is TRBV6-1 and J usage is TRBJ1-4; TRBD1 aligns across 8 bases. CDR1 and CDR2 (germline): MNHNS, SASEGT. This CDR3 region has 17 residues. Trimming took 4 bases from V and 3 from J; bases not matched to a gene: 10. The CDR3 here is CASSGRYRDRPNEKLFF. The CDR3 coding sequence is TGTGCCAGCAGTGGAAGATATCGGGACAGGCCTAATGAAAAACTGTTTTTT.

This chain uses TRBV19 with TRBJ1-6; 8 bases map to TRBD1. Losses at the gene ends were 5 bases for V and 9 bases for J; bases not matched to a gene: 6. Looked up from germline, CDR1 is LNHDA and CDR2 is SQIVND (reference sequence). This CDR3 has 14 amino acids. CDR3 amino acids: CASSAGQGASPLHF. For the CDR3, the DNA is TGTGCCAGTAGTGCTGGACAGGGCGCTTCACCCCTCCACTTT.

CDR3 DNA sequence: TGCGCCAGCTCTCTAGCGGGAGGGCCGTATACGCAGTATTTT. Protein sequence: CASSLAGGPYTQYF. The genes are TRBV10-2 and TRBJ2-3; 12 positions match TRBD2. After removal of 8 bases from V and 7 bases from J, the junction contained 7 bases not matched to a gene. The CDR3 spans 14 residues. Per germline, CDR1 WSHSY and CDR2 SAAADI.

This chain links TRBV7-9 with TRBJ2-3; 8 nucleotides match TRBD1. Germline V gives CDR1 SEHNR, CDR2 FQNEAQ (reference sequence). Trimming removed 5 bases from V and 2 bases from J; junction bases left unmatched: 6. The CDR3 loop spans 15 amino acids. The CDR3 sequence: CASSSGQGLTDTQYF. The CDR3 nucleotides read TGTGCCAGCAGCAGCGGACAGGGACTCACAGATACGCAGTATTTT.

The genes are TRBV18 and TRBJ2-7; D is perhaps TRBD1 (6 bases). V was clipped by 2 bases and J by 5 bases, with 7 bases between them. The CDR3 has 12 residues. CDR1 and CDR2 from the germline V gene are KGHSH and LQKENI. The CDR3 spells CASSPGDNEQYF. The DNA for the CDR3 is TGTGCCAGCTCACCAGGGGACAACGAGCAGTACTTC.

This sequence joins TRBV4-2 and TRBJ2-1; TRBD2 matches at 9 bases. This CDR3 is built from 16 residues. Germline values: CDR1 LGHNA, CDR2 YNFKEQ. Trimming cost V 2 bases and J 5 bases; bases outside gene matches: 7. The CDR3 is CASSQWAGGANNEQFF. The DNA of the CDR3 is TGTGCCAGCAGCCAATGGGCGGGAGGGGCCAACAATGAGCAGTTCTTC.

The chain combines TRBV4-1 with TRBJ2-3, with TRBD2 identical over 9 bases. CDR3 size: 16 residues. Germline loops: CDR1 MGHRA, CDR2 YSYEKL. V was clipped by 1 base and J by 6 bases; unmatched bases: 8. The CDR3 sequence: CASSQAGGRALDTQYF. The CDR3 bases are TGCGCCAGCAGCCAAGCGGGCGGGAGGGCTTTGGATACGCAGTATTTT.

The chain combines TRBV5-1 with TRBJ2-3; D ambiguous. Trimming removed 6 bases from V and 0 bases from J, with 11 bases in between. The CDR3 has 14 residues. Germline V lookup: CDR1 SGHRS, CDR2 YFSETQ. The CDR3: CASKSPGSTDTQYF. CDR3 nucleotide sequence: TGCGCCAGCAAATCCCCCGGGAGCACAGATACGCAGTATTTT.

The rearrangement uses TRBV5-1 and TRBJ1-3; tentative D call: TRBD1 (6 bases). Trimming cost V 0 bases and J 4 bases, with 17 bases left between them. CDR1 and CDR2 (germline): SGHRS, YFSETQ. This CDR3 has 17 residues. The CDR3 loop reads CASSLVTLRGAGNTIYF. Written as DNA, the CDR3 is TGCGCCAGCAGCTTGGTAACCCTCAGGGGAGCCGGAAACACCATATATTTT.

V gene TRBV7-9 combines with J gene TRBJ1-2, with D maybe TRBD1 (6 bases). Germline V lookup: CDR1 SEHNR, CDR2 FQNEAQ (reference sequence). The germline V and J ends were trimmed by 4 bases and 4 bases, with 19 bases remaining between them. CDR3 size: 16 residues. The CDR3 reads CASSSGDVGQIYGYTF. The DNA for the CDR3 is TGTGCCAGCAGCTCAGGGGATGTGGGGCAAATCTATGGCTACACCTTC.

This chain connects TRBV5-6 to TRBJ1-2, with a tentative D call TRBD1 (5 bases). This CDR3 is 14 amino acids long. Germline V CDR1 and CDR2: SGHDT, YYEEEE. V lost 5 bases, J lost 0 bases, and 11 bases lay in between. The CDR3 region is CASRQVTANYGYTF. CDR3 DNA sequence: TGTGCCAGCAGACAGGTGACCGCTAACTATGGCTACACCTTC.

In DNA, the CDR3 is TGTGCCAGCAGAGGCCCACCGGGACTAGTCTCCTCACAGGAGACCCAGTACTTC. Translating it yields CASRGPPGLVSSQETQYF. This rearrangement joins TRBV27 to TRBJ2-5; 8 bases agree with TRBD2. Germline trimming cut 6 bases from V and 5 bases from J; bases unmatched to any gene: 20. Germline CDR1 is MNHEY and CDR2 is SMNVEV (reference sequence). The CDR3 covers 18 residues.

The CDR3 DNA sequence: TGTGCCATCAGTGGCCAGGGGGCGAGAGCTTTCTTT. Residues: CAISGQGARAFF. This chain connects TRBV10-3 to TRBJ1-1; 8 bases are a match to TRBD1. Germline V lookup: CDR1 ENHRY, CDR2 SYGVKD. J lost 10 bases, V lost 4 bases, and 5 bases had no gene match. This CDR3 is 12 amino acids long.

The genes are TRBV11-3 and TRBJ2-2; 8 bases map to TRBD2. This CDR3 contains 14 residues. The V segment lost 4 bases and the J segment 6 bases; nucleotides outside the gene matches: 4. Germline V lookup: CDR1 SGHNT, CDR2 YENEEA. CDR3 residues: CASSSGRASGELFF. As DNA, the CDR3 is TGTGCCAGCAGCTCCGGGAGGGCCTCCGGGGAGCTGTTTTTT. Together with reference TRBV11-3 and TRBJ2-2, the CDR3 gives the full variable domain: EAGVVQSPRYKIIEKKQPVAFWCNPISGHNTLYWYLQNLGQGPELLIRYENEEAVDDSQLPKDRFSAERLKGVDSTLKIQPAELGDSAVYLCASSSGRASGELFFGEGSRLTVL.

This sequence joins TRBV11-3 and TRBJ1-4; TRBD1 matches at 8 bases. This CDR3 is built from 16 residues. With V trimmed by 1 base and J by 7 bases, 8 bases remained unmatched. Germline V CDR1 and CDR2: SGHNT, YENEEA. The CDR3 sequence: CASSLVGTGGGEKLFF. The CDR3, as DNA: TGTGCCAGCAGCTTAGTTGGGACAGGTGGTGGTGAAAAACTGTTTTTT.

The chain couples TRBV10-3 to TRBJ2-5; perhaps TRBD2 as D (5 bases). This CDR3 comprises 13 residues. V lost 3 bases, J lost 5 bases, and 10 bases lay in between. CDR1 is ENHRY and CDR2 is SYGVKD in the germline V gene. The CDR3 DNA follows: TGTGCCATCAGTGACGTGGGAGTCGAGACCCAGTACTTC. It specifies CAISDVGVETQYF.

This rearrangement joins TRBV2 to TRBJ2-1, with 11 positions matching TRBD2. CDR3 length equals 15 residues. In germline, CDR1 is SNHLY, CDR2 FYNNEI. Trimming cost V 5 bases and J 7 bases; bases outside gene matches: 7. This CDR3 reads CASSPLAGGLNEQFF. DNA of the CDR3: TGTGCCAGCAGTCCTCTAGCGGGAGGTCTGAATGAGCAGTTCTTC. Together with reference TRBV2 and TRBJ2-1, the CDR3 gives the full variable domain: EPEVTQTPSHQVTQMGQEVILRCVPISNHLYFYWYRQILGQKVEFLVSFYNNEISEKSEIFDDQFSVERPDGSNFTLKIRSTKLEDSAMYFCASSPLAGGLNEQFFGPGTRLTVL.

The CDR3 coding sequence is TGTGCCAGCAGTGGGCTGGGTTCTGATGGCTACACCTTC. Encoded protein: CASSGLGSDGYTF. The chain joins TRBV12-3 or TRBV12-4 to TRBJ1-2; D gene uncertain. There are 13 residues in the CDR3. Deletions cut 5 bases from V and 6 bases from J, with 13 bases between.

The V and J genes are TRBV6-5 and TRBJ2-1; D gene unclear. Trimming cost V 0 bases and J 6 bases, with 6 bases left between them. CDR1 is MNHEY and CDR2 is SVGAGI in the germline V gene. CDR3 length: 13 residues. The CDR3 nucleotides read TGTGCCAGCAGTTACTCTCCAGTCAATGAGCAGTTCTTC. It codes for CASSYSPVNEQFF.

The chain is built from TRBV5-6 and TRBJ1-5; D gene unclear. Deletions cut 2 bases from V and 6 bases from J, with 6 bases between. Germline V CDR1 and CDR2: SGHDT, YYEEEE. CDR3 length equals 12 residues. The DNA of the CDR3 is TGTGCCAGCAGCTTTCTCTCTCAGCCCCAGCATTTT. Amino acids: CASSFLSQPQHF.